This T cell receptor (beta chain) was found in a study of T cell responses to AZD1222 COVID-19 vaccine. Remarks on this clone: Antigen specificity is unknown.

Measured with immunoSEQ multiplex PCR; TCRdb has only the in-frame clones, and not every one. The sample consists of about 180,000 clones, 85% to 95% of them appearing once. Whole-study findings and limits: The reported proportion of spike-specific TCRs targeting unmutated variant regions was nearly half. The study found vaccine-associated CD4 TCRs spanning spike, dominant at 160-218 and 743-854. Clonal diversity was possibly underestimated; the donors were predominantly white British and more often female. Spike-specific TCR breadth rose after two AZD1222 doses, and depth rose as well.

The CDR3 is 10 residues long. Germline CDR1 reads MDHEN; CDR2 reads SYDVKM. V gave up 10 bases and J gave up 10 bases, with 11 bases separating them. This specimen consisted of peripheral blood, obtained 28 days after the second dose of the MenACWY control vaccine. The V call is TRBV28, the J call TRBJ2-1, with D perhaps assigned TRBD1 or TRBD2 (5 bases each). The TCR originated in an adult who received the MenACWY meningococcal vaccine as a control. This chain's CDR3 is CATYWGEQFF. The CDR3 DNA sequence: TGTGCCACGTACTGGGGGGAGCAGTTCTTC. The full variable domain, its missing parts supplied by reference TRBV28 and TRBJ2-1, is DVKVTQSSRYLVKRTGEKVFLECVQDMDHENMFWYRQDPGLGLRLIYFSYDVKMKEKGDIPEGYSVSREKKERFSLILESASTNQTSMYLCATYWGEQFFGPGTRLTVL.